The 18 T cell receptor beta chains below were found in one sample sequenced in a study of blood T cell repertoires in COVID-19. Repertoires were generated with immunoSEQ multiplex PCR, while TCRdb's copy carries only in-frame clones and drops some. Here the sample spans tens of thousands of clones, 70% to 90% being singletons. The sample comprised peripheral blood. The source is an elderly man with acute or convalescent COVID-19.

V is TRBV18 and J is TRBJ2-2; 8 positions match TRBD2. There are 17 residues in the CDR3. In germline, CDR1 is KGHSH, CDR2 LQKENI. After removal of 6 bases from V and 2 bases from J, the junction contained 11 bases not matched to a gene. The CDR3 nucleotides read TGTGCCAGCTCCCCCCCGTCCGCGGGGGGCAACACCGGGGAGCTGTTTTTT. This gives the protein CASSPPSAGGNTGELFF.

As concerns this clone: At one of its ends the junction is not consistent with the germline gene, which may arise from a read error. The chain uses TRBV18 and TRBJ1-2; D is undetermined. In germline, CDR1 is KGHSH, CDR2 LQKENI. The CDR3 loop spans 12 amino acids. The CDR3 bases are TGTGCCAGTTCACCGGCCGGAGAGAGCTACACCTTC. Translating gives CASSPAGESYTF.

The chain links TRBV18 to TRBJ1-5; 9 nucleotides line up with TRBD1. CDR1 and CDR2 from the germline V gene are KGHSH and LQKENI. V lost 5 bases, J lost 0 bases, and 5 bases stayed unmatched. The CDR3 runs to 16 residues. DNA of the CDR3: TGTGCCAGCTCAGCACAGGGGGCAAGTAGCAATCAGCCCCAGCATTTT. Translation gives CASSAQGASSNQPQHF.

The V call is TRBV30, the J call TRBJ1-4; D is possibly TRBD1 (5 bases). Germline V gene lookup returns CDR1 GTSNPN and CDR2 SVGIG (reference sequence). The CDR3 runs to 13 residues. Trimming left V 0 bases short and J 7 bases short, with 9 bases between. The CDR3 coding sequence is TGTGCCTGGAGTGTAAGCAGGGCTGAAAAACTGTTTTTT. It encodes CAWSVSRAEKLFF.

The chain employs TRBV9 and TRBJ1-1; 8 bases fit TRBD1. The V segment lost 4 bases and the J segment 4 bases; nucleotides outside the gene matches: 9. This CDR3 is 15 amino acids long. From germline, CDR1 is SGDLS and CDR2 YYNGEE. The CDR3 loop reads CASSLGQGGSTEAFF. DNA of the CDR3: TGTGCCAGCAGCCTAGGACAGGGAGGTAGCACTGAAGCTTTCTTT.

This clone was seen a few times. The V gene is TRBV18, the J gene TRBJ1-6; a weak D match, TRBD1 (6 bases). Germline values: CDR1 KGHSH, CDR2 LQKENI. Trimming pared 3 bases from V and 9 bases from J, leaving 15 bases between. The length of the CDR3 is 15 residues. In nucleotides, the CDR3 is TGTGCCAGCTCACCGGAGGGGGGGCGGGGTTCACCCCTCCACTTT. As protein: CASSPEGGRGSPLHF. The variable domain in full, completed from reference TRBV18 and TRBJ1-6, reads NAGVMQNPRHLVRRRGQEARLRCSPMKGHSHVYWYRQLPEEGLKFMVYLQKENIIDESGMPKERFSAEFPKEGPSILRIQQVVRGDSAAYFCASSPEGGRGSPLHFGNGTRLTVT.

The J gene is TRBJ1-3, the V gene TRBV6-5; D is unresolved. Germline CDR1 and CDR2: MNHEY and SVGAGI. The CDR3 runs to 15 residues. V was pared by 7 bases and J by 0 bases, with 13 bases between. The DNA of the CDR3 is TGTGCCAGCACCCCCTGGCGGAACTCTGGAAACACCATATATTTT. It specifies CASTPWRNSGNTIYF.

J is TRBJ1-4 and V is TRBV20-1; 8 bases are a match to TRBD1. This CDR3 spans 11 amino acids. CDR1 and CDR2 (germline): DFQATT, SNEGSKA (reference sequence). J lost 11 bases, V lost 6 bases, and 5 bases had no gene match. The CDR3 DNA is TGCAGTGCCAATGACAGGGGCAAACTGTTTTTT. The encoded protein is CSANDRGKLFF.

The rearrangement joins TRBV3-1 (or the pseudogene TRBV3-2) to TRBJ1-1; a possible D gene is TRBD1 (5 bases). Germline values: CDR1 LGHDT, CDR2 YNNKEL (reference sequence). The CDR3 is made up of 14 amino acids. The V end lost 3 bases, the J end lost 1 base, and 9 bases lay between the germline ends. The DNA for the CDR3 is TGTGCCAGCAGCCACCCTCAGGGGAACACTGAAGCTTTCTTT. Its protein product is CASSHPQGNTEAFF.

The genes are TRBV5-1 and TRBJ2-7; 11 bases are a match to TRBD2. The germline V gene has CDR1 SGHRS and CDR2 YFSETQ. The CDR3 runs to 14 residues. V was pared by 6 bases and J by 3 bases, with 5 bases of the junction left unmatched. The CDR3 sequence: CASTTSGGSYEQYF. For the CDR3, the DNA is TGCGCCAGCACAACTAGCGGGGGCAGCTACGAGCAGTACTTC. Looking up the rest from reference TRBV5-1 and TRBJ2-7 gives the full variable domain: KAGVTQTPRYLIKTRGQQVTLSCSPISGHRSVSWYQQTPGQGLQFLFEYFSETQRNKGNFPGRFSGRQFSNSRSEMNVSTLELGDSALYLCASTTSGGSYEQYFGPGTRLTVT.

The chain is built from TRBV11-2 and TRBJ2-7, with D possibly being TRBD2 (6 bases). This CDR3 is built from 14 residues. The ends were cut back, 1 base at V and 7 bases at J, with 14 bases in the middle. Germline lookup yields CDR1 SGHAT and CDR2 FQNNGV. CDR3 nucleotide sequence: TGTGCCAGCAGCTTAGTTAGTGGGGGAGGAGAGCAGTACTTC. Translating gives CASSLVSGGGEQYF.

The chain is built from TRBV10-2 and TRBJ1-5; D uncertain. Germline V gene sequence: CDR1 WSHSY, CDR2 SAAADI. The CDR3 sequence is 13 residues long. The germline V and J ends were trimmed by 4 bases and 4 bases, with 8 bases remaining between them. Here the CDR3 DNA reads TGCGCCAGCAGTGGGCACGTTAATCAGCCCCAGCATTTT. Encoded protein: CASSGHVNQPQHF.

The V gene is TRBV6-5, the J gene TRBJ2-7; 8 bases align to TRBD1. The CDR3 contains 15 residues. V shed 6 bases and J 2 bases; nucleotides not matched to a gene: 9. Germline V gene data show CDR1 as MNHEY and CDR2 as SVGAGI. CDR3 bases: TGTGCCAGCAGGGGAGGACAGGGAGTTACCTACGAGCAGTACTTC. This sequence encodes CASRGGQGVTYEQYF.

The rearrangement joins TRBV19 to TRBJ1-3; weak D call: TRBD1 (6 bases). The CDR3 is 15 residues long. Germline V gene data show CDR1 as LNHDA and CDR2 as SQIVND (reference sequence). The V end was cut by 4 bases, the J end by 2 bases, with 12 bases between. DNA for the CDR3: TGTGCCAGTAGTACAGGCCGGGACACTGGAAACACCATATATTTT. Encoded protein: CASSTGRDTGNTIYF.

V is TRBV5-4 and J is TRBJ1-3, with D unclear. The CDR3 is 15 amino acids. V was trimmed by 3 bases and J by 0 bases, leaving 10 bases between them. Looked up from germline, CDR1 is SGHNT and CDR2 is YYREEE (reference sequence). CDR3 nucleotides: TGTGCCAGCAGCTCCCCCCGGGACTCTGGAAACACCATATATTTT. Translating it yields CASSSPRDSGNTIYF.

The chain recombines TRBV18 with TRBJ2-7; D might be TRBD1 (6 bases). The ends were cut back, 3 bases at V and 4 bases at J, with 13 bases in the middle. Germline lookup yields CDR1 KGHSH and CDR2 LQKENI. The CDR3 loop spans 14 amino acids. The CDR3 protein is CASSPTRDTYEQYF. CDR3 in DNA: TGTGCCAGCTCACCGACCCGGGACACTTACGAGCAGTACTTC.

This clone was detected once. Here the CDR3 DNA reads TGTGCCAGCAGTGGCTGGGGGGGCCATGGCTACACCTTC. This sequence encodes CASSGWGGHGYTF. V gene TRBV2 combines with J gene TRBJ1-2; a possible D gene is TRBD1 (6 bases). V was pared by 4 bases and J by 6 bases, with 12 bases between. Germline V gene lookup returns CDR1 SNHLY and CDR2 FYNNEI. The CDR3 loop spans 13 amino acids.

The rearrangement uses TRBV10-1 and TRBJ2-1; D gene uncertain. This CDR3 is built from 14 residues. Germline V gene sequence: CDR1 WNHNN, CDR2 SYGVQD (reference sequence). The ends were cut back, 1 base at V and 6 bases at J, with 10 bases in the middle. The CDR3: CASSEFSSRNEQFF. Here the CDR3 DNA reads TGCGCCAGCAGTGAGTTTAGCAGCCGCAATGAGCAGTTCTTC.